The rows below give T cell receptor beta chains drawn from one sample of a study of T cells in Graves' hyperthyroidism and ophthalmopathy. From the multiplex PCR reads, TCRdb called clonotypes with MiXCR, one entry per CDR3 protein. The table includes some 490,000 distinct CDR3 sequences, about 15% detected once. Material for sequencing was blood. These receptors all come from a woman aged 25 to 39 with Graves' ophthalmopathy. Both conserved end residues are part of each CDR3. Each record gives: clone size, D gene, J gene, V gene, CDR3 protein, CDR3 DNA. D genes are given only for firm matches. Rows may omit the clone size; those that give it use once, few, many or a size class.

clone_size: .
d_call: TRBD1
j_call: TRBJ2-7
v_call: TRBV28
cdr3_aa: CASSGGGQGAYEQYF
cdr3_nt: TGTGCCAGCAGTGGGGGAGGACAGGGGGCATACGAGCAGTACTTC

clone_size: many
d_call: .
j_call: TRBJ1-6
v_call: TRBV20-1
cdr3_aa: CSARDRWTPLHF
cdr3_nt: TGCAGTGCTAGAGACCGGTGGACACCCCTCCACTTT

clone_size: .
d_call: .
j_call: TRBJ1-5
v_call: TRBV6-1
cdr3_aa: CASSEEAWGQFYSNQPQHF
cdr3_nt: TGTGCCAGCAGTGAAGAAGCCTGGGGGCAGTTTTATAGCAATCAGCCCCAGCATTTT

clone_size: .
d_call: .
j_call: TRBJ2-7
v_call: TRBV7-2
cdr3_aa: CASSFTGPTGKYEQYF
cdr3_nt: TGTGCCAGCAGCTTTACCGGGCCCACGGGGAAGTACGAGCAGTACTTC

clone_size: few
d_call: .
j_call: TRBJ1-1
v_call: TRBV4-3
cdr3_aa: CASSLYMNTEAFF
cdr3_nt: TGCGCCAGCAGCCTCTACATGAACACTGAAGCTTTCTTT

clone_size: .
d_call: TRBD1
j_call: TRBJ1-1
v_call: TRBV29-1
cdr3_aa: CSVGQGALKSEAFF
cdr3_nt: TGCAGCGTTGGACAGGGGGCGCTAAAGAGTGAAGCTTTCTTT

clone_size: few
d_call: TRBD1
j_call: TRBJ2-2
v_call: TRBV2
cdr3_aa: CASSARTGENTGELFF
cdr3_nt: TGTGCCAGCAGTGCACGGACAGGGGAGAACACCGGGGAGCTGTTTTTT

clone_size: few
d_call: TRBD1
j_call: TRBJ1-2
v_call: TRBV27
cdr3_aa: CASSVTGTGGDGYTF
cdr3_nt: TGTGCCAGCAGTGTTACCGGGACAGGGGGCGATGGCTACACCTTC

clone_size: many
d_call: .
j_call: TRBJ1-2
v_call: TRBV29-1
cdr3_aa: CSVEGVGSNYGYTF
cdr3_nt: TGCAGCGTTGAAGGGGTGGGCAGTAACTATGGCTACACCTTC

clone_size: many
d_call: TRBD2
j_call: TRBJ2-1
v_call: TRBV27
cdr3_aa: CASSRPGLAGYNEQFF
cdr3_nt: TGTGCCAGCAGCCGACCGGGACTAGCGGGATACAATGAGCAGTTCTTC

clone_size: .
d_call: .
j_call: TRBJ2-1
v_call: TRBV7-2
cdr3_aa: CASSFVDSPPPPQFF
cdr3_nt: TGTGCCAGCAGCTTTGTGGACTCCCCCCCCCCCCCCCAGTTCTTC

clone_size: few
d_call: .
j_call: TRBJ2-7
v_call: TRBV20-1
cdr3_aa: CSARDGSLAFSEQYF
cdr3_nt: TGCAGTGCTAGAGATGGCTCTCTAGCCTTCTCCGAGCAGTACTTC

clone_size: .
d_call: TRBD2
j_call: TRBJ2-1
v_call: TRBV20-1
cdr3_aa: CSASLAGGRNEQFF
cdr3_nt: TGCAGTGCTTCCCTAGCGGGAGGGCGGAATGAGCAGTTCTTC

clone_size: .
d_call: .
j_call: TRBJ1-5
v_call: TRBV19
cdr3_aa: CASAGYPNQPQHF
cdr3_nt: TGTGCCAGCGCGGGTTACCCAAATCAGCCCCAGCATTTT

clone_size: many
d_call: TRBD1
j_call: TRBJ1-6
v_call: TRBV11-1
cdr3_aa: CASSPPDRSSYNSPLHF
cdr3_nt: TGTGCCAGCAGCCCCCCGGACAGGAGCTCCTATAATTCACCCCTCCACTTT

clone_size: many
d_call: .
j_call: TRBJ2-2
v_call: TRBV4-1
cdr3_aa: CASSQGTGELFF
cdr3_nt: TGCGCCAGCAGCCAAGGAACCGGGGAGCTGTTTTTT

clone_size: few
d_call: .
j_call: TRBJ2-2
v_call: TRBV2
cdr3_aa: CATGIKPADTGELFF
cdr3_nt: TGTGCCACTGGAATAAAGCCCGCGGACACCGGGGAGCTGTTTTTT

clone_size: many
d_call: TRBD1
j_call: TRBJ1-1
v_call: TRBV6-2/TRBV6-3
cdr3_aa: CASSRDTGDLLNTEAFF
cdr3_nt: TGTGCCAGCAGTAGGGATACAGGGGACCTGCTGAACACTGAAGCTTTCTTT